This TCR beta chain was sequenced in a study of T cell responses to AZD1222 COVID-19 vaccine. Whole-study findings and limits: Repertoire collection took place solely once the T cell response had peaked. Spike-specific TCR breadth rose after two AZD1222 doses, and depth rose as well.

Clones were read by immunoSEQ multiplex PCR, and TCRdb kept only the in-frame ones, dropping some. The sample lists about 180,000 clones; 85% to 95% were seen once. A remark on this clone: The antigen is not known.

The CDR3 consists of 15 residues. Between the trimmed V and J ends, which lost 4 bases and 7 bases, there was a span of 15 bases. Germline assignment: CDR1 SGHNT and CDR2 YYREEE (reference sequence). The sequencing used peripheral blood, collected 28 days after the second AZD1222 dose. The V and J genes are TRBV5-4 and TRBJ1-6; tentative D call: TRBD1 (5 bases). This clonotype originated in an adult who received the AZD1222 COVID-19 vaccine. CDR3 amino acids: CASSPGTSSNSPLHF. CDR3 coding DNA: TGTGCCAGCAGCCCCGGGACCTCCTCAAATTCACCCCTCCACTTT. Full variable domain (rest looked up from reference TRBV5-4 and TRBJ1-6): ETGVTQSPTHLIKTRGQQVTLRCSSQSGHNTVSWYQQALGQGPQFIFQYYREEENGRGNFPPRFSGLQFPNYSSELNVNALELDDSALYLCASSPGTSSNSPLHFGNGTRLTVT.